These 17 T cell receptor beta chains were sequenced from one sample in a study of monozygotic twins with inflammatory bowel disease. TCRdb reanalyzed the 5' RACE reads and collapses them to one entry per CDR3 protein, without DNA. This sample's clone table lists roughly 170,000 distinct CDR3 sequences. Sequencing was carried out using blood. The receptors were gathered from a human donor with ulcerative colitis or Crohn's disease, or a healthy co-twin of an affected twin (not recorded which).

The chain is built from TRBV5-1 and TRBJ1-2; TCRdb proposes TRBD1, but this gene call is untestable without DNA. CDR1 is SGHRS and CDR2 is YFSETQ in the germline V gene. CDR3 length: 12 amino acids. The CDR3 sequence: CASRGGGYGYTF.

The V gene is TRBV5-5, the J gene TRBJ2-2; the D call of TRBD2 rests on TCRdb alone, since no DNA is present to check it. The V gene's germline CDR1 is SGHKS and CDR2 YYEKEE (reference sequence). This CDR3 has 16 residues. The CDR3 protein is CASIQQPGLASGELFF.

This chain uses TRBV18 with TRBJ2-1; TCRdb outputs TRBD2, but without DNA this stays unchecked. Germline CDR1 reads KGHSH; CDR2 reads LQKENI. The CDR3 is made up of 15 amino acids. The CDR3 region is CASSPTSALGNEQFF.

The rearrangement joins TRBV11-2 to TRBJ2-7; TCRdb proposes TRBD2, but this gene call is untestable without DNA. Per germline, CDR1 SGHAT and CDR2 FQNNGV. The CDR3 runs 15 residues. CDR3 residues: CASSLAGDILYEQYF.

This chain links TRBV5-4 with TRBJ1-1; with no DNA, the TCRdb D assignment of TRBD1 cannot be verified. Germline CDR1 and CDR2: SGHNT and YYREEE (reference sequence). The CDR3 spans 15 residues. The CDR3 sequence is CASSKEGARKTEAFF.

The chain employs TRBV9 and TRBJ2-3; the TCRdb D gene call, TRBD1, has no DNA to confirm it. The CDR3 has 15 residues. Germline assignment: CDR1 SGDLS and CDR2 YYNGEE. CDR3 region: CASSGPQRPTDTQYF.

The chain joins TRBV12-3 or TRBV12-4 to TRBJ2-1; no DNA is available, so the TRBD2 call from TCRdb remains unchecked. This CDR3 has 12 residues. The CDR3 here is CASSPLVDEQFF.

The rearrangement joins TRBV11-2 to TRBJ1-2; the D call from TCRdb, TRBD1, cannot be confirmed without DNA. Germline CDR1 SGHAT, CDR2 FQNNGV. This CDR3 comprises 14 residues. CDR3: CASSKTGPNYGYTF.

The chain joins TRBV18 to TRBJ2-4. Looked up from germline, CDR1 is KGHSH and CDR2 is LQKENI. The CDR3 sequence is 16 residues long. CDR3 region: CASSPPGGAAKNIQYF.

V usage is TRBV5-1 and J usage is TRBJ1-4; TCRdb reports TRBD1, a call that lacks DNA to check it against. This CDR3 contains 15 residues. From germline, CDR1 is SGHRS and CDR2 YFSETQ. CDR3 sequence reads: CASSLGGQVNEKLFF.

CDR3 in amino acids: CASSLQPLGQGGNTEAFF. The chain is built from TRBV5-1 and TRBJ1-1; TCRdb proposes TRBD1, but this gene call is untestable without DNA. The CDR3 contains 18 residues. Looked up from germline, CDR1 is SGHRS and CDR2 is YFSETQ.

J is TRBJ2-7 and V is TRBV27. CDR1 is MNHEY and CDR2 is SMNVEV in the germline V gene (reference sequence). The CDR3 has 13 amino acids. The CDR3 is CASSLGRYYEQYF.

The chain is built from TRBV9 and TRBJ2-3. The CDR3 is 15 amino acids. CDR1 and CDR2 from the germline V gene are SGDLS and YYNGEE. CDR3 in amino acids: CASSADLRSQDTQYF. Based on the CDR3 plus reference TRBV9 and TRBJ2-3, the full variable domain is DSGVTQTPKHLITATGQRVTLRCSPRSGDLSVYWYQQSLDQGLQFLIQYYNGEERAKGNILERFSAQQFPDLHSELNLSSLELGDSALYFCASSADLRSQDTQYFGPGTRLTVL.

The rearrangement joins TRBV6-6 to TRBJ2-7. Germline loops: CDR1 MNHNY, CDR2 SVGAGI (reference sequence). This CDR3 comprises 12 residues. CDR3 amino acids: CASSYSSYEQYF.

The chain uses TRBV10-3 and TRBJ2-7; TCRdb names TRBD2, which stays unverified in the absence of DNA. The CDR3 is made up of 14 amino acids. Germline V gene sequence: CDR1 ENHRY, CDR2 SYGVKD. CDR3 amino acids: CAINQPGGPYEQYF.

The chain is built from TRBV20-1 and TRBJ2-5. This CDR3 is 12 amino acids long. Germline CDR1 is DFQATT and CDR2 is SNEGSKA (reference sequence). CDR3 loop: CSARSFQETQYF.

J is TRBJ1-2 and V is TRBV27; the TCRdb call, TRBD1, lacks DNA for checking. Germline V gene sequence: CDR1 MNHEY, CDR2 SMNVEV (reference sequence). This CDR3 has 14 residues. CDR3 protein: CASMTGPPSYGYTF.